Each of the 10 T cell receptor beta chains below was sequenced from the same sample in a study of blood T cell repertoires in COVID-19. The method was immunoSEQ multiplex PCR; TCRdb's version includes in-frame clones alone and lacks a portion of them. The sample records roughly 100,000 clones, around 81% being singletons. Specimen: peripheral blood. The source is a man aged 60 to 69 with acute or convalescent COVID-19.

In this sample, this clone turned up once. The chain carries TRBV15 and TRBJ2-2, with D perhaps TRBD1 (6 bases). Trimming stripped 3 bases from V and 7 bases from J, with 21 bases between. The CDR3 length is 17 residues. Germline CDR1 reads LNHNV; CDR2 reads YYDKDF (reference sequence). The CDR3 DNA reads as TGTGCCACCAGCAGTGACGGGACACCCCTCGACGGCGGGGAGCTGTTTTTT. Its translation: CATSSDGTPLDGGELFF.

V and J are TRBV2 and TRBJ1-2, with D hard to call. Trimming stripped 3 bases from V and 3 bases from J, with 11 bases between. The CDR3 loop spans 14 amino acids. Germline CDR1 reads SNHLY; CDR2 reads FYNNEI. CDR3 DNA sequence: TGTGCCAGCAGTGATCCCGGGAGGGACTATGGCTACACCTTC. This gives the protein CASSDPGRDYGYTF.

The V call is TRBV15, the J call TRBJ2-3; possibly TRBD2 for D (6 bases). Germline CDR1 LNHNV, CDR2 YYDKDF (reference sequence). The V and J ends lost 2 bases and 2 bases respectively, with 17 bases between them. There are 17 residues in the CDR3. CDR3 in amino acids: CATSRPGGNEFTDTQYF. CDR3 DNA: TGTGCCACCAGCAGACCAGGCGGGAACGAATTCACAGATACGCAGTATTTT.

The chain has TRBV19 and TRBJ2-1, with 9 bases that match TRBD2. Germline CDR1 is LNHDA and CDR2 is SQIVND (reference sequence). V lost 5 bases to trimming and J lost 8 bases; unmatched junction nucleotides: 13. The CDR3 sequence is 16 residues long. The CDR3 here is CASSLVIASGAHEQFF. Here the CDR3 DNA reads TGTGCCAGTAGTTTGGTGATTGCTAGCGGGGCACATGAGCAGTTCTTC.

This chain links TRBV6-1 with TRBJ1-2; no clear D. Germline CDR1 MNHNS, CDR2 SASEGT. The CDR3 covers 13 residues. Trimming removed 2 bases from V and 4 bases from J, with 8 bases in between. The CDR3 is CASSERGGYGYTF. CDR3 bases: TGTGCCAGCAGTGAACGTGGAGGCTATGGCTACACCTTC.

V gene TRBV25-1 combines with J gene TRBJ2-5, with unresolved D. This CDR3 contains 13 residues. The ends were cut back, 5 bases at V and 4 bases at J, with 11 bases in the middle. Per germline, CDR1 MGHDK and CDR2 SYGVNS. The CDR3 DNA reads TGTGCCAGCAGTAGAAGGAGTGGAGAGACCCAGTACTTC. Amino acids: CASSRRSGETQYF.

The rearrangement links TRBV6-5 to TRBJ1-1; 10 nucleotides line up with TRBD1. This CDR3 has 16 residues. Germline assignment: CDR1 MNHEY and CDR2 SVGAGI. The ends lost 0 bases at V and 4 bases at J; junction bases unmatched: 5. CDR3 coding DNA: TGTGCCAGCAGTTACTCGACAGGGGGCGGATCCACTGAAGCTTTCTTT. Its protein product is CASSYSTGGGSTEAFF.

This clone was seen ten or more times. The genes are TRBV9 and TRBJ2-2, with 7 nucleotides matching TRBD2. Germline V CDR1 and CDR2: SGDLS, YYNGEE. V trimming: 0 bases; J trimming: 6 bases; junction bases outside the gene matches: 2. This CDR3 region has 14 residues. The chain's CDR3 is CASSVESGAGELFF. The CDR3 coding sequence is TGTGCCAGCAGCGTAGAAAGCGGGGCCGGGGAGCTGTTTTTT.

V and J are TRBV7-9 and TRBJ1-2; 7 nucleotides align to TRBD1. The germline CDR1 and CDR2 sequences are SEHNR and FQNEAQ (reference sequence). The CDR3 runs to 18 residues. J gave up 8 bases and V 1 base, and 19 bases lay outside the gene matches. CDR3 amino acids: CASSLGFRDSHLLGGYTF. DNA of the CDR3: TGTGCCAGCAGCTTAGGCTTTCGGGACAGTCATCTCCTGGGGGGCTACACCTTC. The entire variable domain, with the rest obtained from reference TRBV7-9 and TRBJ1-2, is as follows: DTGVSQNPRHKITKRGQNVTFRCDPISEHNRLYWYRQTLGQGPEFLTYFQNEAQLEKSRLLSDRFSAERPKGSFSTLEIQRTEQGDSAMYLCASSLGFRDSHLLGGYTFGSGTRLTVV.

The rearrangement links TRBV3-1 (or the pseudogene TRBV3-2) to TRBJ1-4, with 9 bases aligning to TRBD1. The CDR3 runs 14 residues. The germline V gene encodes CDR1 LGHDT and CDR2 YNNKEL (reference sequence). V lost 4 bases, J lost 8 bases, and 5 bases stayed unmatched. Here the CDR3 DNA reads TGTGCCAGCAGCCCTGGGACAGGGTGGGAAAAACTGTTTTTT. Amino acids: CASSPGTGWEKLFF.